This T cell receptor (beta chain) was sequenced for a study of CD4 T cells in relation to SARS-CoV-2 and coronaviruses. Profiled with immunoSEQ multiplex PCR; TCRdb holds only in-frame clones, not every one. The sample contains tens of thousands of clones, around 78% of which appear only once. This CDR3 has 11 residues. The V end was cut by 6 bases, the J end by 6 bases, with 8 bases between. Germline V lookup: CDR1 MNHEY, CDR2 SVGAGI. Turning to this clone: The antigen is unknown.

Study outcomes and limitations: In approximately 70% of donors, memory CD4+ clonotypes crossrecognized SARS-CoV-2 and at least one common cold coronavirus spike.

CD4+ T cells from unexposed donors were obtained before the COVID-19 pandemic (2011-2018). The cells were cultured for under twelve days before CD4+ T cells were isolated. The receptor's source is a human donor in good health. The V call is TRBV6-5, the J call TRBJ1-2; D is unresolved. The source material was CD4+ T cells from PBMCs, cultured in vitro. CDR3 region: CASRDADGYTF. The CDR3 coding sequence is TGTGCCAGCAGGGACGCGGATGGCTACACCTTC.